The 9 T cell receptor beta chains presented below share a single source sample, sequenced in a study of CD8 T cells in ankylosing spondylitis. Antigens for these TCRs are unknown. Study-level findings and limits: Ankylosing spondylitis blood seemed to carry a telltale TCR beta motif made of eight or nine highly homologous variants.

Each CDR3 protein gets one entry after TCRdb re-called the 5' RACE reads with MiXCR. The table lists 500,000 or so distinct CDR3 sequences, about 5% of them singletons, with around 3.6% in the top ten. The sequenced sample was blood, either unsorted or a sorted T cell fraction (not recorded which). These receptors all come from a male donor with ankylosing spondylitis.

This clonotype was detected many times. This rearrangement joins TRBV29-1 to TRBJ1-5; D remains unclear. Germline V gene sequence: CDR1 SQVTM, CDR2 ANQGSEA. The CDR3 has 13 amino acids. Between the trimmed V and J ends, which lost 4 bases and 2 bases, there was a span of 9 bases. The DNA for the CDR3 is TGCAGCGTTGTCCCAGAGGGCAATCAGCCCCAGCATTTT. Translating gives CSVVPEGNQPQHF.

This chain joins TRBV20-1 and TRBJ1-5, with D unclear. Per the germline V gene, CDR1 is DFQATT and CDR2 is SNEGSKA (reference sequence). The CDR3 has 12 amino acids. The ends were cut back, 2 bases at V and 3 bases at J, with 5 bases in the middle. The CDR3 here is CSARRANQPQHF. CDR3 DNA sequence: TGCAGTGCTAGAAGGGCCAATCAGCCCCAGCATTTT.

This clonotype was seen many times. The rearrangement uses TRBV6-2 or TRBV6-3 and TRBJ2-3; D perhaps matches TRBD2 (7 bases). The V gene's germline CDR1 is MNHEY and CDR2 SVGEGT. Trimming removed 8 bases at V and 5 bases at J, with 17 bases between. This CDR3 is built from 14 residues. CDR3 DNA: TGTGCCAGCTGTGGGGGGGGCCCCCAAGATACGCAGTATTTT. Translated, it gives CASCGGGPQDTQYF.

This clonotype was seen repeatedly, ten times or more. The chain carries TRBV6-2 or TRBV6-3 and TRBJ2-7; 10 bases line up with TRBD1. This CDR3 has 15 residues. Unmatched junction bases numbered 9, after V lost 5 bases and J lost 5 bases. The germline CDR1 and CDR2 sequences are MNHEY and SVGEGT. The CDR3 DNA reads TGTGCCAGCAGTCCCCCGGGACAGGGGTTTGACGAGCAGTACTTC. Protein: CASSPPGQGFDEQYF.

In its sample, this clonotype was seen many times. The genes are TRBV7-9 and TRBJ1-1; unclear D gene. CDR1 is SEHNR and CDR2 is FQNEAQ in the germline V gene (reference sequence). Trimming took off 2 bases at V and 0 bases at J, with 7 bases between the two ends. This CDR3 has 14 amino acids. The CDR3 coding sequence is TGTGCCAGCAGCTTACCGGGCCTGAACACTGAAGCTTTCTTT. This gives the protein CASSLPGLNTEAFF.

This clonotype was recorded at least ten times. J is TRBJ1-6 and V is TRBV12-3 or TRBV12-4; 7 nucleotides agree with TRBD1. V trimming: 5 bases; J trimming: 7 bases; junction bases outside the gene matches: 8. The CDR3 length is 15 residues. The DNA for the CDR3 is TGTGCCAGCAGTAAGGAGGGACAGAGAAATTCACCCCTCCACTTT. It translates to CASSKEGQRNSPLHF.

This clonotype was seen ten or more times. This chain links TRBV18 with TRBJ2-7; tentatively, D is TRBD1 or TRBD2 (6 bases each). CDR1 and CDR2 (germline): KGHSH, LQKENI. V dropped 3 bases and J dropped 2 bases, with 11 bases sitting between them. This CDR3 is 14 amino acids long. This CDR3 reads CASSPGAGTYEQYF. CDR3 nucleotide sequence: TGTGCCAGCTCACCGGGGGCGGGGACCTACGAGCAGTACTTC. Combining the CDR3 with reference TRBV18 and TRBJ2-7 gives the whole variable domain NAGVMQNPRHLVRRRGQEARLRCSPMKGHSHVYWYRQLPEEGLKFMVYLQKENIIDESGMPKERFSAEFPKEGPSILRIQQVVRGDSAAYFCASSPGAGTYEQYFGPGTRLTVT.

This clonotype was counted ten times or more. This chain links TRBV28 with TRBJ2-1, with a possible D match to TRBD2 (5 bases). V was shortened by 8 bases and J by 2 bases, with 7 bases between the two germline ends. Looked up from germline, CDR1 is MDHEN and CDR2 is SYDVKM. CDR3 size: 12 residues. This chain's CDR3 is CASGLTYNEQFF. The CDR3 nucleotides are TGTGCCAGCGGACTCACCTACAATGAGCAGTTCTTC.

This clonotype was seen many times. The rearrangement uses TRBV15 and TRBJ1-4, with TRBD1 as a possible D gene (5 bases). This CDR3 region has 15 residues. Germline V CDR1 and CDR2: LNHNV, YYDKDF (reference sequence). Trimming took off 0 bases at V and 4 bases at J, with 9 bases between the two ends. The CDR3 reads CATSRDLGGNEKLFF. The DNA of the CDR3 is TGTGCCACCAGCAGAGATTTGGGGGGTAATGAAAAACTGTTTTTT.